This is a list of T cell receptor beta chains from one sample in a study of post-analysis software for immune sequencing data. TCRdb independently ran MiXCR on the PCR reads; one entry per CDR3 protein. The repertoire holds about 430,000 distinct CDR3 sequences, with 30% to 40% as singletons. Sequences were obtained from blood. These receptors originate from a girl between 2 and 10 years old with multiple sclerosis. Both conserved end residues are part of each CDR3.

V: TRBV12-5; CDR3: CASGPPSRREFEQFF
V: TRBV28; CDR3: CASSLPRGGLNIQYF
V: TRBV7-2; CDR3: CASSPGQGYNSPLHF
V: TRBV7-3; CDR3: CASSQQGPFSPLHF
V: TRBV10-3; CDR3: CAIAQDQDNEQFF
V: TRBV20-1; CDR3: CSARGLGQGISPQHF
V: TRBV29-1; CDR3: CSVEDLGRYGYTF
V: TRBV6-2/TRBV6-3; CDR3: CASSLRRGPRYEQYF
V: TRBV6-6; CDR3: CASSYLTGDYGYTF
V: TRBV5-6; CDR3: CASSSDRGPNEKLFF
V: TRBV7-3; CDR3: CASSPGLAGFRETQYF
V: TRBV7-9; CDR3: CASSPRPDPSYGYTF
V: TRBV20-1; CDR3: CSAPRSGTGLHF